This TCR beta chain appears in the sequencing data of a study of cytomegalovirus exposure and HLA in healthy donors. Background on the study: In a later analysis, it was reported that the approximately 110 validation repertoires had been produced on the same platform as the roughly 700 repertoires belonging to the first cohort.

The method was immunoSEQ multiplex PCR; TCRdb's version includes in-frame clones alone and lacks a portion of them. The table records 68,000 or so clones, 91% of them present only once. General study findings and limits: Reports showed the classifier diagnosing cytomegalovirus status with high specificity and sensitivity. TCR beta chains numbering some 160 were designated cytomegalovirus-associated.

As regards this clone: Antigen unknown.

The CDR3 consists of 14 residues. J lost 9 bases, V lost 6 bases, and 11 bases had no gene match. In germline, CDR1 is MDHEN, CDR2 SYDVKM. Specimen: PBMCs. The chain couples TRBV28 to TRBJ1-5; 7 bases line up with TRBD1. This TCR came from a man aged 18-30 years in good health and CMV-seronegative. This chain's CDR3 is CASRQNRGLWPQHF. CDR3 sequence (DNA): TGTGCCAGCAGGCAGAACAGGGGCCTATGGCCCCAGCATTTT.